These 5 T cell receptor beta chains were all obtained from the same sample, sequenced in a study of blood T cell repertoires in COVID-19. Repertoires were generated with immunoSEQ multiplex PCR, while TCRdb's copy carries only in-frame clones and drops some. This table holds just over 50,000 clones, 85% to 90% found once. The specimen sequenced was peripheral blood. Receptors were obtained from a man aged 70 or older with acute or convalescent COVID-19.

The chain carries TRBV5-6 and TRBJ2-7; TRBD2 is a possible D gene (5 bases). Germline lookup yields CDR1 SGHDT and CDR2 YYEEEE. Trimming took off 2 bases at V and 2 bases at J, with 11 bases between the two ends. The CDR3 spans 14 residues. CDR3 residues: CASSFELEAYEQYF. The CDR3 nucleotides are TGTGCCAGCAGCTTCGAACTAGAAGCCTACGAGCAGTACTTC. The full variable domain, with the rest looked up from reference TRBV5-6 and TRBJ2-7, is DAGVTQSPTHLIKTRGQQVTLRCSPKSGHDTVSWYQQALGQGPQFIFQYYEEEERQRGNFPDRFSGHQFPNYSSELNVNALLLGDSALYLCASSFELEAYEQYFGPGTRLTVT.

The chain has TRBV2 and TRBJ1-5; TRBD1 is a possible D gene (6 bases). Germline lookup yields CDR1 SNHLY and CDR2 FYNNEI. V was cut by 5 bases and J by 7 bases, with 15 bases left in between. The CDR3 runs 14 residues. For the CDR3, the DNA is TGTGCCAGCAGTACTCACAGGGAGAACCAGCCCCAGCATTTT. Amino acid sequence: CASSTHRENQPQHF. Based on the CDR3 plus reference TRBV2 and TRBJ1-5, the full variable domain is EPEVTQTPSHQVTQMGQEVILRCVPISNHLYFYWYRQILGQKVEFLVSFYNNEISEKSEIFDDQFSVERPDGSNFTLKIRSTKLEDSAMYFCASSTHRENQPQHFGDGTRLSIL.

The V and J genes are TRBV4-3 and TRBJ2-1; 8 positions match TRBD2. V dropped 0 bases and J dropped 1; count of bases not matched to a gene: 5. The germline V gene encodes CDR1 LGHNA and CDR2 YSLEER. The CDR3 runs 17 residues. The CDR3: CASSQDIGTRSYNEQFF. In nucleotides, the CDR3 is TGCGCCAGCAGCCAAGACATCGGGACTAGGTCCTACAATGAGCAGTTCTTC.

This chain links TRBV6-5 with TRBJ1-1, with D maybe TRBD1 (6 bases). The CDR3 consists of 13 residues. CDR1 and CDR2 (germline): MNHEY, SVGAGI. The V end lost 5 bases, the J end lost 3 bases, and 10 bases lay between the germline ends. CDR3 loop: CASSPYRDTEAFF. CDR3 coding DNA: TGTGCCAGCAGTCCCTACAGGGACACTGAAGCTTTCTTT.

V gene TRBV20-1 combines with J gene TRBJ1-6; no clear D. With 3 bases removed from V and 7 bases from J, the gap between germline ends came to 7 bases. The V gene's germline CDR1 is DFQATT and CDR2 SNEGSKA (reference sequence). The CDR3 spans 12 residues. DNA of the CDR3: TGCAGTGCTAGTTCGGGGAATTCACCCCTCCACTTT. Encoded protein: CSASSGNSPLHF.